The next 12 T cell receptor beta chains were all read from a single sample in a study of cytomegalovirus exposure and HLA in healthy donors. The PCR contained 60 Vbeta and 13 Jbeta primers. Assay: immunoSEQ multiplex PCR; the TCRdb copy retains only in-frame clones and omits some. Of some 100,000 clones in the sample, 73% were seen once. Source material: PBMCs. The receptors originated from a middle-aged man in good health and CMV-seronegative.

This clone came up a few times. The chain couples TRBV10-3 to TRBJ1-1; the match to TRBD1 covers 7 bases. Germline V gene sequence: CDR1 ENHRY, CDR2 SYGVKD. V lost 3 bases to trimming and J lost 1 base; unmatched junction nucleotides: 11. This CDR3 has 17 amino acids. The CDR3 here is CAISEAPGGHGNTEAFF. CDR3 DNA: TGTGCCATCAGTGAAGCACCAGGGGGGCACGGGAACACTGAAGCTTTCTTT.

The chain combines TRBV4-1 with TRBJ2-1, with 14 bases identical to TRBD2. Germline V gives CDR1 MGHRA, CDR2 YSYEKL. V shed 3 bases and J 2 bases; nucleotides not matched to a gene: 3. The CDR3 is 17 amino acids. The CDR3 coding sequence is TGCGCCAGCAGCCAGGGGGGACTAGCGGGGGCCTACAATGAGCAGTTCTTC. It translates to CASSQGGLAGAYNEQFF.

The rearrangement links TRBV19 to TRBJ1-6; D remains unclear. The V and J ends lost 3 bases and 7 bases respectively, with 13 bases between them. Germline V lookup: CDR1 LNHDA, CDR2 SQIVND (reference sequence). This CDR3 contains 15 residues. CDR3 in DNA: TGTGCCAGTAGTATTGTCGCCGCGTCAAATTCACCCCTCCACTTT. Its translation: CASSIVAASNSPLHF.

This clone came up many times. V and J are TRBV18 and TRBJ1-2; D gene uncertain. V was shortened by 0 bases and J by 3 bases, with 17 bases between the two germline ends. The CDR3 runs 17 residues. The V gene's germline CDR1 is KGHSH and CDR2 LQKENI. In DNA, the CDR3 is TGTGCCAGCTCACCACCGGTTCCGTGGGCTCGTGACTATGGCTACACCTTC. This codes for CASSPPVPWARDYGYTF.

CDR3 sequence: CATSRDPTQGDIQYF. The DNA for the CDR3 is TGTGCCACCAGCAGAGATCCAACACAGGGGGACATTCAGTACTTC. The J gene is TRBJ2-4, the V gene TRBV15; TRBD1 matches 8 bases. This CDR3 spans 15 amino acids. V lost 0 bases and J lost 8; bases outside the gene matches: 6. Germline loops: CDR1 LNHNV, CDR2 YYDKDF (reference sequence). Based on the CDR3 plus reference TRBV15 and TRBJ2-4, the full variable domain is DAMVIQNPRYQVTQFGKPVTLSCSQTLNHNVMYWYQQKSSQAPKLLFHYYDKDFNNEADTPDNFQSRRPNTSFCFLDIRSPGLGDTAMYLCATSRDPTQGDIQYFGAGTRLSVL.

On this clone: The sample has other DNA sequences that encode this CDR3 too. The V call is TRBV7-6, the J call TRBJ2-1; 7 bases agree with TRBD1. CDR3 length: 12 amino acids. The V gene end was trimmed by 5 bases and the J gene end by 12 bases; junction bases not matched to a gene: 7. Germline CDR1 SGHVS, CDR2 FNYEAQ. The CDR3 protein is CASSSTGVGQFF. The CDR3 coding sequence is TGTGCCAGCAGCAGTACAGGGGTGGGGCAGTTCTTC.

The genes are TRBV5-4 and TRBJ2-7; perhaps TRBD2 as D (5 bases). The CDR3 has 10 amino acids. Germline values: CDR1 SGHNT, CDR2 YYREEE (reference sequence). Trimming took off 6 bases at V and 12 bases at J, with 13 bases between the two ends. In DNA, the CDR3 is TGTGCCAGCACCCCCCCGGGGTGGTACTTC. Protein sequence: CASTPPGWYF.

CDR3 residues: CASSPPGYEQYF. CDR3 sequence (DNA): TGTGCCAGCAGCCCCCCGGGATACGAGCAGTACTTC. The V call is TRBV7-2, the J call TRBJ2-7, with TRBD2 as a possible D gene (5 bases). Between the trimmed V and J ends, which lost 5 bases and 4 bases, there was a span of 9 bases. CDR1 and CDR2 (germline): SGHTA, FQGNSA. This CDR3 has 12 residues.

V is TRBV7-2 and J is TRBJ2-7; 7 bases match TRBD1. This CDR3 is 17 amino acids long. Germline V lookup: CDR1 SGHTA, CDR2 FQGNSA. Trimming at V came to 1 base and at J to 1 base, leaving 10 bases not matched to a gene. In DNA form, the CDR3 reads TGTGCCAGCAGCTTAGGGTCTAGGGGGCGGAGATCCTACGAGCAGTACTTC. It yields the protein CASSLGSRGRRSYEQYF.

This clone was counted a few times. This rearrangement joins TRBV4-3 to TRBJ2-3; D uncertain. The CDR3 sequence is 17 residues long. Germline values: CDR1 LGHNA, CDR2 YSLEER. Trimming removed 0 bases at V and 0 bases at J, with 13 bases between. The CDR3 DNA is TGCGCCAGCAGCCAAGATGAGAGTAGCAGTAGCACAGATACGCAGTATTTT. Its translation: CASSQDESSSSTDTQYF.

This clone was seen a few times. This chain uses TRBV9 with TRBJ2-7; 7 bases match TRBD1. This CDR3 region has 13 residues. Looked up from germline, CDR1 is SGDLS and CDR2 is YYNGEE. The V segment lost 3 bases and the J segment 3 bases; nucleotides outside the gene matches: 3. CDR3 sequence reads: CASSAGTDYEQYF. CDR3 nucleotide sequence: TGTGCCAGCAGCGCCGGGACAGACTACGAGCAGTACTTC.

To note about this clone: Other DNA sequences in this sample translate to the same CDR3. This chain connects TRBV7-9 to TRBJ2-7, with 11 bases lining up with TRBD1. CDR1 is SEHNR and CDR2 is FQNEAQ in the germline V gene (reference sequence). CDR3 size: 16 residues. V was clipped by 1 base and J by 2 bases; unmatched bases: 4. The CDR3 loop reads CASSLGTGGQTYEQYF. The CDR3 coding sequence is TGTGCCAGCAGCTTAGGGACAGGGGGCCAAACCTACGAGCAGTACTTC.